Given below is one T cell receptor (beta chain) in context. This clone's antigen is unknown. An end of the junction differs from the germline gene, which may be a read error. The data stem from a study of memory CD4+ T cells and cytomegalovirus serostatus (dated by TCRdb to the late 2010s). With regard to the full study: The roughly 35 healthy Belgian adults in the cohort included 9 who were CMV seropositive and around 25 who were CMV seronegative. CD4+ memory TCRbeta repertoires of a Belgian cohort with known cytomegalovirus serostatus were sequenced in order to replicate a published TCR-based CMV serostatus classifier.

The paper as a whole reports these results and caveats: Among the 150 to 200 previously reported CMV-associated TCRbeta sequences, roughly 68 showed up in the CD4+ memory repertoires, with each one found in between one and five individuals. The results were interpreted as suggesting that the CMV-associated TCR signature is mostly present in the CD4+ memory repertoire. Only CD4+CD45RO+ memory cells were sequenced, in contrast to the original study, in which naive and memory CD4+ and CD8+ populations were covered. CMV serostatus prediction reached a median bootstrapped AUC of about 0.94 with the original framework and 0.91 with a US-trained random forest. The original-framework classifier achieved a median bootstrapped AUC of about 0.94 with a 95% CI of 0.76-1.00 on the Belgian cohort.

The Quick-DNA Microprep Kit was used to extract genomic DNA from the sorted cells. TCRbeta DNA was amplified with the immunoSEQ hsTCRbeta kit following the manufacturer's protocol. TCRbeta libraries were sequenced on an Illumina MiSeq instrument. Per the source publication's procedure: Following removal of out-of-frame sequences, some 2 million distinct TCRbeta sequences were retained, with an average of about 63,000 per individual. Each individual was scored by the count of 150 to 200 previously reported CMV-associated TCRbeta sequences and the total productive distinct TCRbeta count. A beta-binomial model was reimplemented in Python, and random forests from scikit-learn, run with default parameters, were trained on data from the US cohort. On the Belgian cohort, classifier performance was reported as the median AUC, along with percentile confidence intervals, across 10,000 bootstrap iterations. The source is immuneACCESS, and TCRdb retained only in-frame sequences with V and J called. Part of the clones is not carried over; for the studies checked, unresolved V genes explain less than half of this, and the remainder is unexplained. V, J and clone size were drawn from that table, and D and trimming were deduced from the DNA. This sample holds about 82,000 clones; approximately 80% were observed only once. The ten biggest clones cover around 0.84% of the sample.

A FACSAria II was used to sort memory CD4+ T cells, defined as single viable CD3+CD4+CD8-CD45RO+ cells. CMV serostatus was assessed using a Roche Elecsys assay, by which serum IgG against CMV pp150, pp28, p38 and p52 was detected. Once the samples were thawed, total CD4+ T cells were enriched through positive selection using CD4 magnetic microbeads. Samples originated from another study that specifically interrogated the CD4+ T cell memory repertoire. Peripheral blood mononuclear cells were isolated and cryopreserved according to standard operating procedures, and serum was stored at -80 degrees C. Staining used CD3-PerCP (BW264/56), CD4-APC (RPA-T4), CD45RO-PE (UCHT1) and CD8-Pacific Orange (3B5) antibodies, with Sytox blue excluding non-viable cells. The TCR comes from an adult in good health and CMV-seronegative. Sequenced sample: memory CD4+ T cells from blood.

The CDR3 reads CAGSLRGGYSEAFF. DNA sequence: TGTGCCGGCAGCTTAAGGGGTGGGTACTCTGAAGCTTTCTTT. The chain employs TRBV7-3 and TRBJ1-1, and perhaps TRBD1 as D gene, on 5 matching bases. The CDR3 starts with the cysteine, ends with the phenylalanine, and has 14 residues. Only the CDR3 part of the read is kept: 42 bases, read in frame from the first base. The CDR1 and CDR2 encoded by the germline V gene are SGHTA and FQGTGA.